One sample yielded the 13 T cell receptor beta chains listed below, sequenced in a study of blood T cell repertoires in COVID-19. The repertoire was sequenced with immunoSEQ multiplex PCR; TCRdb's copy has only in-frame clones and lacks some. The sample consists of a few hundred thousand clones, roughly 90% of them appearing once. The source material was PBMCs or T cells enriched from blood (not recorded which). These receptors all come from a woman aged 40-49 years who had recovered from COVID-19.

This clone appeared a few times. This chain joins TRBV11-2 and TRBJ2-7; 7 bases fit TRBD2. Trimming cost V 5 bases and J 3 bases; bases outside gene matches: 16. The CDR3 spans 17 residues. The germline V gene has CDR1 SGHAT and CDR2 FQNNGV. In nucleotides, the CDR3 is TGTGCCAGCAGCCTAAATTATATCACTAGCGCTAACTACGAGCAGTACTTC. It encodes CASSLNYITSANYEQYF. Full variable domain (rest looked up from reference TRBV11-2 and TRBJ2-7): EAGVAQSPRYKIIEKRQSVAFWCNPISGHATLYWYQQILGQGPKLLIQFQNNGVVDDSQLPKDRFSAERLKGVDSTLKIQPAKLEDSAVYLCASSLNYITSANYEQYFGPGTRLTVT.

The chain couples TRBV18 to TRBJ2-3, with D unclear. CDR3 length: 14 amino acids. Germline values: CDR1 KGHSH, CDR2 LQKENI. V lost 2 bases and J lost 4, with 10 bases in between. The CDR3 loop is CASSPVGSPDTQYF. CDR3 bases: TGTGCCAGCTCACCAGTCGGGTCCCCAGATACGCAGTATTTT.

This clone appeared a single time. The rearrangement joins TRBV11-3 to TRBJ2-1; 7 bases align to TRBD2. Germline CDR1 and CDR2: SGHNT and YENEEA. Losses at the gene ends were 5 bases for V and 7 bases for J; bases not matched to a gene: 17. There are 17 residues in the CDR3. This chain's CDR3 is CASSGSGWSGFRNEQFF. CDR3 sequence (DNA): TGTGCCAGCAGCGGTAGCGGGTGGTCTGGCTTTAGGAATGAGCAGTTCTTC.

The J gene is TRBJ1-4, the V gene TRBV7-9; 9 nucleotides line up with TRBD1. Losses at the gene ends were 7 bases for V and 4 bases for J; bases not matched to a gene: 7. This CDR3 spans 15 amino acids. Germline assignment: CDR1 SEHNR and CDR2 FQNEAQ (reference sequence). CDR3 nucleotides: TGTGCCAGCACGCCGGGACAGGGACTTAATGAAAAACTGTTTTTT. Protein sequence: CASTPGQGLNEKLFF. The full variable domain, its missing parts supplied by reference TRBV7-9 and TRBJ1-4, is DTGVSQNPRHKITKRGQNVTFRCDPISEHNRLYWYRQTLGQGPEFLTYFQNEAQLEKSRLLSDRFSAERPKGSFSTLEIQRTEQGDSAMYLCASTPGQGLNEKLFFGSGTQLSVL.

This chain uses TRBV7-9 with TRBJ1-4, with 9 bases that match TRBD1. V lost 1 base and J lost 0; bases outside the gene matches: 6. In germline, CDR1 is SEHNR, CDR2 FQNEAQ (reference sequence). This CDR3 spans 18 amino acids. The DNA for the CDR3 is TGTGCCAGCAGCTTAGGGGACAGGGCTCTTGCAACTAATGAAAAACTGTTTTTT. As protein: CASSLGDRALATNEKLFF.

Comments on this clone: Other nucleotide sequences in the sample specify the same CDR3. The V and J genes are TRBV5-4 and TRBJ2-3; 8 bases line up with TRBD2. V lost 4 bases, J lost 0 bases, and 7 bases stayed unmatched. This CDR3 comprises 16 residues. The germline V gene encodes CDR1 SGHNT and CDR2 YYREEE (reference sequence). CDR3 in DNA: TGTGCCAGCAGCCGAGGGCTAGCGGGCAGCACAGATACGCAGTATTTT. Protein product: CASSRGLAGSTDTQYF. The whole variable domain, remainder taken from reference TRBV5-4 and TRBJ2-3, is ETGVTQSPTHLIKTRGQQVTLRCSSQSGHNTVSWYQQALGQGPQFIFQYYREEENGRGNFPPRFSGLQFPNYSSELNVNALELDDSALYLCASSRGLAGSTDTQYFGPGTRLTVL.

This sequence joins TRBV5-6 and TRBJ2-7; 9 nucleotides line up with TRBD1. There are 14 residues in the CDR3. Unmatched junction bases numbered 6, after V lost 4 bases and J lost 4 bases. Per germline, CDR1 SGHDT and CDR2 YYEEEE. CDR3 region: CASSPGQGGYEQYF. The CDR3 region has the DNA TGTGCCAGCAGCCCGGGACAGGGAGGATACGAGCAGTACTTC.

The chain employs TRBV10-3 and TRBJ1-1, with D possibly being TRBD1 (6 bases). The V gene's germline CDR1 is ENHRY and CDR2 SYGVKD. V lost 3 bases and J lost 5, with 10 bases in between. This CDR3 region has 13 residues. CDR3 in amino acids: CAISETDRTEAFF. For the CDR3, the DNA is TGTGCCATCAGTGAAACTGACAGGACTGAAGCTTTCTTT.

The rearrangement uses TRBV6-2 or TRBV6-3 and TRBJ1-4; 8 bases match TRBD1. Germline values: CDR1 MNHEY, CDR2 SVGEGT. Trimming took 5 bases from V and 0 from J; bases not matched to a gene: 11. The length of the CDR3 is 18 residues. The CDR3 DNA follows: TGTGCCAGCAGTCGCCCCCTTTTACAGGGGGCAACTAATGAAAAACTGTTTTTT. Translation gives CASSRPLLQGATNEKLFF.

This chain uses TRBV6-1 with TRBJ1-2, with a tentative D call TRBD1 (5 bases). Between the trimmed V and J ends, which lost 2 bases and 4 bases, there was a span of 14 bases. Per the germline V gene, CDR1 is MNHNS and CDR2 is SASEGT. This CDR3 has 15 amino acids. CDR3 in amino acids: CASSESPGGFYGYTF. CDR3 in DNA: TGTGCCAGCAGTGAAAGCCCGGGGGGTTTCTATGGCTACACCTTC.

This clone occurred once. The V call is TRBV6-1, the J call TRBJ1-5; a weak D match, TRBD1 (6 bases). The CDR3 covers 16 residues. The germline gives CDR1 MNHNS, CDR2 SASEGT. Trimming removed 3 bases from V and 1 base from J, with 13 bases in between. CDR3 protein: CASSEFGGRSNQPQHF. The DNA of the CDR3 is TGTGCCAGCAGTGAGTTCGGGGGGCGAAGCAATCAGCCCCAGCATTTT.

CDR3 residues: CASSPAGDTYTGELFF. CDR3 DNA: TGTGCCAGCAGCCCAGCGGGGGACACCTACACCGGGGAGCTGTTTTTT. The rearrangement links TRBV13 to TRBJ2-2; the match to TRBD2 covers 8 bases. CDR1 and CDR2 (germline): PRHDT, FYEKMQ (reference sequence). J was trimmed by 3 bases and V by 5 bases; bases with no gene match: 8. The CDR3 consists of 16 residues.

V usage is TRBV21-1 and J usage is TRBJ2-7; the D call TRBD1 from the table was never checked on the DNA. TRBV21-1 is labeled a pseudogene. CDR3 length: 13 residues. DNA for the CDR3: TGTGCCAGTCCGACAGAACGCTCCTACGAGCAGTACTTC. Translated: CASPTERSYEQYF.